This T cell receptor beta chain was retrieved from a study of CD8+ T cells in alopecia areata. Germline V gene sequence: CDR1 MNHEY, CDR2 SVGAGI. V lost 4 bases to trimming and J lost 4 bases; unmatched junction nucleotides: 1. The CDR3 is 14 residues long. Reverse transcription of extracted RNA yielded cDNA, which provided the sequencing template. Sequenced by immunoSEQ multiplex PCR; TCRdb stores in-frame clones only, minus some. The sample lists 95,000 to 120,000 clones, 50% to 65% occurring once. Documented treatment: oral pan-JAK inhibitor, 5-10 mg twice daily. The V gene is TRBV6-5, the J gene TRBJ1-6; 7 bases are a match to TRBD1. The clonotype was recovered from a human donor with alopecia areata. Sample: CD4+ T cells sorted from blood, taken at week 24, from a patient treated with tofacitinib. This chain's CDR3 is CASSWDSYNSPLHF. DNA for the CDR3: TGTGCCAGCAGTTGGGACAGTTATAATTCACCCCTCCACTTT.